This T cell receptor beta chain emerged from a study of T cells in tuberculosis. The data were produced by immunoSEQ multiplex PCR, yet TCRdb's version contains in-frame clones alone and is incomplete. The sample lists 85,000 to 90,000 clones, under 95% occurring once. Per germline, CDR1 LNHDA and CDR2 SQIVND (reference sequence). V lost 5 bases and J lost 6, with 14 bases in between. The CDR3 sequence is 13 residues long. After thawing and overnight rest, PBMC were stained with GMM-loaded CD1B tetramer, viability dye and anti-CD3 for sorting. The CD1B tetramers carried C32 glucose monomycolate purified from Rhodococcus equi. Before cryopreservation, the sorted PBMC lost their CD14-expressing monocytes.

The TCR originated in an adult woman with latent tuberculosis. This chain links TRBV19 with TRBJ2-7; TRBD2 is a possible D gene (5 bases). Sequencing was performed on CD1b-GMM tetramer-negative cells sorted from PBMCs. In nucleotides, the CDR3 is TGTGCCAGTAGTCCCGCAGGAGGAGGCGAGCAGTACGTC. This encodes CASSPAGGGEQYV.